This entry is about one TCR beta chain. Its antigen is as yet unknown. The CDR3 consists of 14 residues. Per germline, CDR1 ENHRY and CDR2 SYGVKD. Trimming removed 3 bases from V and 8 bases from J; junction bases left unmatched: 7. The repertoire was sequenced with immunoSEQ multiplex PCR; TCRdb's copy has only in-frame clones and lacks some. This table has 90,000 to 150,000 clones, 70% to 90% appearing once. The record originates from a study of T cell responses to AZD1222 COVID-19 vaccine. Study-wide results and caveats: Nearly half of spike-specific TCRs reportedly target unmutated variant regions. The study identified only five or six AZD1222 recipients as seropositive at baseline. It should be noted that donors were predominantly white British and more often female, and clonal diversity was possibly underestimated. Compared with day 0, the breadth and depth of the Spike-specific TCR repertoire rose significantly after two doses of AZD1222.

The chain recombines TRBV10-3 with TRBJ2-4; TRBD2 matches at 7 bases. The sample here was peripheral blood, taken on day 0 of AZD1222 vaccination. This receptor was identified in an adult in good health. CDR3 region: CAISDWGGRDIQYF. The CDR3 DNA is TGTGCCATCAGTGACTGGGGGGGAAGGGACATTCAGTACTTC.